The 15 T cell receptor beta chains reported below all come from one sample, sequenced in a study of cytomegalovirus exposure and HLA in healthy donors. The PCR made use of 60 Vbeta and 13 Jbeta primers. Data came from immunoSEQ multiplex PCR; TCRdb stores just in-frame clones and leaves some out. The data show 150,000 to 200,000 clones, about 80% seen once. The sequencing input was PBMCs. Source of these receptors: a woman in her forties in good health and CMV-seronegative.

CDR3 protein: CASSLSREQFF. CDR3 in DNA: TGTGCCAGCAGCTTATCCCGTGAGCAGTTCTTC. This rearrangement joins TRBV5-8 to TRBJ2-1; D gene unclear. The V end lost 2 bases, the J end lost 9 bases, and 6 bases lay between the germline ends. This CDR3 has 11 residues. Germline assignment: CDR1 SGHTS and CDR2 YDEGEE.

The gene calls are TRBV11-2 and TRBJ1-1; no reliable D call. Germline V gene sequence: CDR1 SGHAT, CDR2 FQNNGV. Trimming pared 4 bases from V and 8 bases from J, leaving 11 bases between. This CDR3 has 12 residues. The CDR3 loop reads CASSSQANEAFF. DNA of the CDR3: TGTGCCAGCAGCTCGCAGGCAAACGAAGCTTTCTTT. The full variable domain, with the rest looked up from reference TRBV11-2 and TRBJ1-1, is EAGVAQSPRYKIIEKRQSVAFWCNPISGHATLYWYQQILGQGPKLLIQFQNNGVVDDSQLPKDRFSAERLKGVDSTLKIQPAKLEDSAVYLCASSSQANEAFFGQGTRLTVV.

This clone was observed a few times. The gene calls are TRBV11-3 and TRBJ2-6; tentatively, D is TRBD2 (5 bases). The V gene lost 3 bases and the J gene lost 0 bases, with 15 bases spanning the gap. The CDR3 runs 18 residues. CDR1 is SGHNT, CDR2 YENEEA, per germline. The chain's CDR3 is CASSFWTLNISGANVLTF. The CDR3 DNA is TGTGCCAGCAGCTTTTGGACTCTAAATATCTCTGGGGCCAACGTCCTGACTTTC.

As concerns this clone: One end of the junction is discordant with germline, which a read error may explain. The gene calls are TRBV7-9 and TRBJ2-5, with 8 nucleotides matching TRBD1. The CDR3 is 15 residues long. Germline CDR1 is SEHNR and CDR2 is FQNEAQ (reference sequence). The CDR3 sequence is CSSSLGQGSGETQYF. CDR3 sequence (DNA): TGTTCCAGCAGCTTAGGACAGGGTAGTGGTGAGACCCAGTACTTC.

The chain has TRBV10-3 and TRBJ2-5, with 14 bases identical to TRBD2. Germline CDR1 is ENHRY and CDR2 is SYGVKD. The trim removed 2 bases at V and 2 bases at J, leaving 4 bases unmatched. This CDR3 contains 17 residues. CDR3 amino acids: CAISEGLAGGKQETQYF. Here the CDR3 DNA reads TGTGCCATCAGTGAGGGACTAGCGGGGGGAAAACAAGAGACCCAGTACTTC.

The chain links TRBV9 to TRBJ2-3; unclear D gene. Germline loops: CDR1 SGDLS, CDR2 YYNGEE. The CDR3 loop spans 17 amino acids. V shed 0 bases and J shed 0 bases, with 14 bases lying between them. The CDR3 sequence: CASSVVPVRSSTDTQYF. CDR3 DNA sequence: TGTGCCAGCAGCGTAGTTCCGGTCCGATCTAGCACAGATACGCAGTATTTT.

V and J are TRBV21-1 and TRBJ1-3. TRBV21-1 has pseudogene status. This CDR3 is 16 amino acids long. The CDR3 DNA follows: TGTGCCAGCAGCAATTTGGGGGGGTCTCAGGGAAACACCATATATTTT. Translation gives CASSNLGGSQGNTIYF.

V is TRBV7-2 and J is TRBJ1-5, with TRBD1 as a possible D gene (6 bases). This CDR3 is 17 amino acids long. Trimming took off 0 bases at V and 0 bases at J, with 12 bases between the two ends. Germline CDR1 is SGHTA and CDR2 is FQGNSA. CDR3 sequence: CASSLAGTLYSNQPQHF. CDR3 coding DNA: TGTGCCAGCAGCTTAGCGGGGACATTATATAGCAATCAGCCCCAGCATTTT.

J is TRBJ1-5 and V is TRBV10-1, with 9 bases aligning to TRBD1. Germline trimming cut 3 bases from V and 4 bases from J; bases unmatched to any gene: 7. The CDR3 has 16 residues. Germline-derived CDR1 and CDR2 are WNHNN and SYGVQD (reference sequence). The CDR3 DNA reads as TGCGCCAGCAGTGAACCGACAGGGGGTCGAAATCAGCCCCAGCATTTT. Its protein is CASSEPTGGRNQPQHF.

The V and J genes are TRBV5-6 and TRBJ1-1; TRBD1 aligns across 9 bases. CDR1 is SGHDT and CDR2 is YYEEEE in the germline V gene. The CDR3 is 17 residues long. V shed 1 base, J shed 4 bases, and the junction held 11 bases outside the gene matches. The CDR3 region has the DNA TGTGCCAGCAGCTTGCCGGGACAGGGAAGAGGATTCACTGAAGCTTTCTTT. As protein: CASSLPGQGRGFTEAFF.

J is TRBJ1-6 and V is TRBV28, with D tentatively TRBD1 (6 bases). The germline V gene has CDR1 MDHEN and CDR2 SYDVKM. Trimming removed 6 bases from V and 2 bases from J, with 14 bases in between. This CDR3 is built from 16 residues. The CDR3 region has the DNA TGTGCCAGCAGCATCACAGGGACCCCCTATAATTCACCCCTCCACTTT. Translation gives CASSITGTPYNSPLHF.

The J gene is TRBJ2-7, the V gene TRBV4-1, with 9 bases aligning to TRBD1. With 1 base clipped from V and 3 bases from J, the junction kept 4 bases outside the gene matches. There are 15 residues in the CDR3. CDR1 and CDR2 (germline): MGHRA, YSYEKL. The CDR3 DNA is TGCGCCAGCAGCCAAGGGACAGGGGCAAGCTACGAGCAGTACTTC. This codes for CASSQGTGASYEQYF.

The genes are TRBV9 and TRBJ1-3; D is uncertain. This CDR3 region has 14 residues. Looked up from germline, CDR1 is SGDLS and CDR2 is YYNGEE. Trimming pared 3 bases from V and 8 bases from J, leaving 15 bases between. The CDR3 loop is CASSAFRGGDTIYF. Here the CDR3 DNA reads TGTGCCAGCAGCGCGTTTCGAGGAGGAGACACCATATATTTT.

The chain has TRBV7-4 and TRBJ2-7, with D possibly TRBD1 on 5 matching bases. There are 16 residues in the CDR3. Germline V gene data show CDR1 as SGHVT and CDR2 as SQSDAQ. V was clipped by 0 bases and J by 2 bases, with 14 bases between them. For the CDR3, the DNA is TGTGCCAGCAGCTTAGCGCAGGGTTACCTTCCCTACGAGCAGTACTTC. This translates into CASSLAQGYLPYEQYF.

This clone was picked up a small number of times. The chain links TRBV7-9 to TRBJ2-1; D remains ambiguous. Between the trimmed V and J ends, which lost 1 base and 3 bases, there was a span of 10 bases. Germline V gene sequence: CDR1 SEHNR, CDR2 FQNEAQ (reference sequence). CDR3 size: 15 residues. The chain's CDR3 is CASSLGDSYYNEQFF. In nucleotides, the CDR3 is TGTGCCAGCAGCTTAGGAGACTCCTACTACAATGAGCAGTTCTTC.